Listed below are T cell receptor beta chains from one sample, sequenced in a study of radiotherapy plus CTLA-4 blockade in lung cancer. Measured with immunoSEQ multiplex PCR; TCRdb has only the in-frame clones, and not every one. The sample records about 30,000 clones, over 60% being singletons. This sample comprised peripheral blood, obtained from a patient treated with radiotherapy plus ipilimumab. The receptor set was obtained from a human donor with non-small cell lung cancer that progressed on radiotherapy plus ipilimumab. Both conserved end residues are part of each CDR3.

J: TRBJ1-3; V: TRBV6-1; CDR3: CASSETGFKYSGNTIYF
J: TRBJ2-3; V: TRBV28; CDR3: CASSFNRIAGADTQYF
J: TRBJ2-5; V: TRBV19; CDR3: CASSMGEQETQYF
J: TRBJ1-5; V: TRBV7-8; CDR3: CASSSQMTGGGNQPQHF
J: TRBJ1-2; V: TRBV27; CDR3: CASAFNGEPYGYTF
J: TRBJ2-1; V: TRBV19; CDR3: CASSIGSNEQFF
J: TRBJ1-4; V: TRBV4-2; CDR3: CASSQPGTTNEKLFF
J: TRBJ1-2; V: TRBV5-1; CDR3: CASSLDDSEREVF
J: TRBJ1-1; V: TRBV9; CDR3: CASSVEAVNTEAFF
J: TRBJ2-7; V: TRBV6-1; CDR3: CASSDSYEQYF
J: TRBJ1-1; V: TRBV6-1; CDR3: CASSGVRTTWTEAFF
J: TRBJ2-7; V: TRBV5-4; CDR3: CASSPGTSEEQYF
J: TRBJ1-5; V: TRBV29-1; CDR3: CSVVESSNQPQHF
J: TRBJ1-3; V: TRBV5-6; CDR3: CASSLGSATGSGNTIYF
J: TRBJ2-2; V: TRBV9; CDR3: CASSSTTGRTGELFF
J: TRBJ2-5; V: TRBV9; CDR3: CASSVKAGETQYF
J: TRBJ2-7; V: TRBV5-5; CDR3: CASSLAQQTPYEQYF